The present entry profiles one T cell receptor beta chain with its context. Its antigen has not been determined. No base qualities exist here, and no much larger clone lies one base off it. The sample originates from a study of graft-versus-host responses after intestinal transplantation (dated by TCRdb to the early 2020s). Describing the broader study: Multivisceral, liver-intestinal, or isolated intestinal transplants were received by the recipients. A cohort of approximately 23 intestinal transplant recipients, including one retransplant, was enrolled, and 3 patients lacking pretransplant specimens were excluded. Donor T cell macrochimerism was defined as a peak of at least 4% donor T cells among recipient peripheral blood mononuclear cells. To identify alloreactive clones, pre-transplant mixed lymphocyte reaction products were sequenced and then compared with unstimulated pre-transplant donor and recipient T cells. Samples from a few later patients were sequenced in-house on an Illumina MiSeq with MiXCR processing rather than by the commercial service. Bulk TCR-beta CDR3 sequencing was used to track graft-versus-host and host-versus-graft alloreactive T cell clones in the graft, circulation and bone marrow after intestinal transplantation. All recipients received anti-thymocyte globulin induction followed by maintenance tacrolimus and steroids for 3 to 4 years. What the study reported, not specific to this receptor: GvH clones were detected in recipient bone marrow, and some of these GvH clones were observed earlier in ileal mucosa or blood, consistent with an intestinal mucosal origin. The relatively low number and heterogeneity of intestinal transplant patients limited the conclusions. In the allografts of patients with donor T cell macrochimerism, GvH to HvG T cell clonal ratios were high. Early after transplant, peak levels of circulating GvH clones were found to be associated with declines in HvG clones.

The intended sense of this specimen's time point label: cells obtained before transplantation from donor or recipient. CD3+CD4+ and CD3+CD8+ populations were FACS-sorted from unstimulated pre-transplant donor and recipient cells taken from spleen or lymph nodes. CDR1 is given as SGHTA and CDR2 as FQGNSA, both from the germline V gene. From its cysteine to its phenylalanine, the CDR3 spans 13 amino acids. Of all the DNA, just the CDR3 is kept, 39 bases in frame from base 1. V is reduced by 2 bases and J by 2 bases, leaving a spacing of 6 bases between them. The library was prepared using the immunoSEQ multiplex PCR assay. For most patients, genomic DNA was isolated with the Qiagen DNeasy Blood and Tissue Kit and shipped frozen to Adaptive Biotechnologies for TCR sequencing. For most patients, high-throughput TCR-beta CDR3 sequencing of genomic DNA was performed by Adaptive Biotechnologies. For the original study's pipeline: Adaptive's ImmunoSEQ software supplied the TCR sequencing data for around 19 patients, while MiXCR and VDJtools were used to process a few other patients. CD4 versus CD8 sorting errors were corrected by removing sequences found in both subsets at a frequency ratio below 5:1. CDR3 nucleotide sequences shared between donor and recipient were removed because the origin of such sequences could not be assigned. At least 2-fold expansion over unstimulated cells and a minimum CFSE-low frequency of 0.002% (template counts) or 0.001% (read counts) were required for clones to be classified as alloreactive. A clone was considered mappable if detected in the sequenced pre-transplant spleen, lymph node, or MLR CFSE-low populations of the donor or recipient. The cumulative frequency of alloreactive clones was calculated as a percentage of all sequences, weighted by copy number. Drawn from immuneACCESS, this table holds only the in-frame rearrangements with V and J called that TCRdb kept. Clones are partly lost; checked studies trace under half to an unresolved V gene and leave the rest unexplained. V and J calls and clone size follow that table, whereas D and trimming were derived from the DNA. The sample table records almost 85,000 clones; 91% of these occur just once. The ten largest make up about 0.1% of the sample.

This TCR was sampled from a human donor who received an intestinal transplant. The rearranged segments are TRBV7-2 and TRBJ2-5; the D segment cannot be called with confidence. The sequencing used unstimulated CD4+ T cells sorted from spleen or lymph node cells, collected before intestinal transplant. The CDR3 is CASSLSVQETQYF. The sequence in DNA is TGTGCCAGCAGCTTATCAGTTCAAGAGACCCAGTACTTC.